Following are 30 T cell receptor beta chains from one sample sequenced in a study of blood T cells in healthy people across ages (dated by TCRdb to 2014 to 2015). Library preparation was by 5' RACE. Sequencing used an Illumina HiSeq 2500. The second PCR ran for about 7 to 11 cycles and used a J-beta primer mix along with a sample-barcoded 5' primer. TCRdb trimmed the raw reads at Q25, called clones with MiXCR and kept productive beta chains. Under each unique CDR3 protein, matching rows form one entry showing the most common genes and DNA. This sample holds some 1.4 million distinct CDR3 sequences; about 40% were observed only once. The ten top clones hold approximately 7.9% of the sample. Sequenced sample: blood. The source of these receptors is a woman aged 18-30 years in good health.

The CDR3 coding sequence is TGCGCCAGCAGCCAGGCTCACAGCTACGAGCAGTACTTC. Translated: CASSQAHSYEQYF. The rearrangement joins TRBV4-1 to TRBJ2-7; D not resolved. From germline, CDR1 is MGHRA and CDR2 YSYEKL. The CDR3 covers 13 residues. Trimming removed 3 bases from V and 3 bases from J, with 9 bases in between.

This chain links TRBV7-3 with TRBJ1-1; 8 nucleotides agree with TRBD1. Germline V CDR1 and CDR2: SGHTA, FQGTGA. With V trimmed by 8 bases and J by 7 bases, 3 bases remained unmatched. The CDR3 runs 11 residues. CDR3 sequence reads: CASQGAGEAFF. CDR3 DNA: TGTGCCAGCCAGGGGGCTGGTGAAGCTTTCTTT.

The chain has TRBV27 and TRBJ1-6; D unresolved. Trimming pared 5 bases from V and 6 bases from J, leaving 23 bases between. The germline CDR1 and CDR2 sequences are MNHEY and SMNVEV (reference sequence). This CDR3 contains 18 residues. The chain's CDR3 is CASSPPLVSGPSNSPLHF. The CDR3 coding sequence is TGTGCCAGCAGTCCCCCCCTTGTGAGTGGGCCAAGTAATTCACCCCTCCACTTT.

A few counts support this clonotype. The chain's CDR3 is CASSMPLGGGRDTQYF. CDR3 nucleotides: TGTGCCAGCAGTATGCCACTAGGCGGGGGCCGGGATACGCAGTATTTT. The V and J genes are TRBV27 and TRBJ2-3; tentative D call: TRBD2 (7 bases). Trimming pared 5 bases from V and 6 bases from J, leaving 21 bases between. The V gene's germline CDR1 is MNHEY and CDR2 SMNVEV (reference sequence). The CDR3 totals 16 residues.

V gene TRBV12-3 or TRBV12-4 combines with J gene TRBJ1-1; TRBD1 is a possible D gene (6 bases). This CDR3 is built from 13 residues. With 4 bases removed from V and 6 bases from J, the gap between germline ends came to 12 bases. Written as DNA, the CDR3 is TGTGCCAGCAGTTCTAGCAGGACAGCTGAAGCTTTCTTT. Its translation: CASSSSRTAEAFF.

This clonotype was seen a few times. The CDR3 reads CASRTGGSGTELYGYTF. The CDR3 region has the DNA TGTGCCAGCAGAACCGGAGGATCGGGGACGGAGCTCTATGGCTACACCTTC. The chain carries TRBV6-1 and TRBJ1-2, with a weak D call TRBD1 (5 bases). The CDR3 is made up of 17 amino acids. Trimming left V 6 bases short and J 4 bases short, with 24 bases between. CDR1 is MNHNS and CDR2 is SASEGT in the germline V gene.

The chain recombines TRBV14 with TRBJ1-2; D gene unclear. Trimming cost V 1 base and J 6 bases, with 12 bases left between them. CDR1 and CDR2 (germline): SGHDN, FVKESK. The CDR3 is 14 amino acids. CDR3 loop: CASSQGPGGDGYTF. CDR3 sequence (DNA): TGTGCCAGCAGCCAAGGGCCGGGAGGCGATGGCTACACCTTC.

J is TRBJ2-1 and V is TRBV4-1; the D call may be TRBD1 or TRBD2 (6 bases each). The DNA matches TRBJ2-7 better at its end, which makes the J call doubtful. Looked up from germline, CDR1 is MGHRA and CDR2 is YSYEKL. This CDR3 has 15 amino acids. CDR3 DNA: TGCGCCAGCAGCCAAGACACGTCGGGGGCCGACGAGCAGTACTTC. Its protein is CASSQDTSGADEQYF.

Of note for this clonotype: Possible read error: a much larger clone is one base away. The CDR3 sequence is CAISPGTGAYEQYF. The DNA for the CDR3 is TGTGCCATCAGCCCCGGGACAGGGGCCTACGAGCAGTACTTC. The chain uses TRBV10-3 and TRBJ2-7; 10 nucleotides match TRBD1. Germline V gives CDR1 ENHRY, CDR2 SYGVKD. The CDR3 extends over 14 amino acids. V was pared by 6 bases and J by 2 bases, with 4 bases of the junction left unmatched.

This chain connects TRBV5-1 to TRBJ1-6; D may be TRBD1 (6 bases). The CDR3 consists of 14 residues. V was pared by 0 bases and J by 9 bases, with 10 bases between. CDR1 SGHRS and CDR2 YFSETQ come from the germline V gene. The CDR3 reads CASSLEQGGSPLHF. In nucleotides, the CDR3 is TGCGCCAGCAGCTTGGAACAGGGAGGTTCACCCCTCCACTTT.

A single count supports this clonotype. V and J are TRBV12-3 or TRBV12-4 and TRBJ2-3; D ambiguous. The CDR3 covers 11 residues. Trimming shortened V by 4 bases and J by 10 bases, and 9 bases separated the two germline ends. CDR3 in amino acids: CASSSTSAQYF. For the CDR3, the DNA is TGTGCCAGCAGTTCTACATCCGCGCAGTATTTT.

Only a few counts were recorded for this clonotype. The chain couples TRBV12-3 or TRBV12-4 to TRBJ1-5; TRBD1 matches 7 bases. The CDR3 has 13 amino acids. Trimming at V came to 3 bases and at J to 7 bases, leaving 3 bases not matched to a gene. DNA for the CDR3: TGTGCCAGCAGTTTTAACAGGGGCCAGCCCCAGCATTTT. Translation gives CASSFNRGQPQHF.

The chain uses TRBV20-1 and TRBJ2-5; D is unclear. CDR1 and CDR2 (germline): DFQATT, SNEGSKA (reference sequence). Trimming cost V 3 bases and J 0 bases, with 8 bases left between them. The CDR3 sequence is 13 residues long. CDR3 sequence reads: CSASHPYQETQYF. CDR3 sequence (DNA): TGCAGTGCTAGTCACCCGTACCAAGAGACCCAGTACTTC.

The rearrangement joins TRBV29-1 to TRBJ2-1; D unresolved. The J call may be incorrect, as the DNA end agrees better with TRBJ2-7. CDR1 and CDR2 from the germline V gene are SQVTM and ANQGSEA. This CDR3 contains 13 residues. CDR3 region: CSVNGPNYNEQYF. DNA for the CDR3: TGCAGCGTTAATGGGCCCAACTACAATGAGCAGTACTTC.

This chain connects TRBV14 to TRBJ2-7, with no clear D. Between the trimmed V and J ends, which lost 2 bases and 4 bases, there was a span of 18 bases. The CDR3 totals 16 residues. Germline lookup yields CDR1 SGHDN and CDR2 FVKESK. DNA for the CDR3: TGTGCCAGCAGCCAATCTCAGCTGTCTTCCCCTTACGAGCAGTACTTC. As protein: CASSQSQLSSPYEQYF.

The V and J genes are TRBV3-1 and TRBJ2-7, with D uncertain. The length of the CDR3 is 13 residues. In germline, CDR1 is LGHDT, CDR2 YNNKEL (reference sequence). The V end was cut by 4 bases, the J end by 0 bases, with 7 bases between. The CDR3 region has the DNA TGTGCCAGCAGCCCAAACCCCTCCTACGAGCAGTACTTC. Protein: CASSPNPSYEQYF.

The table lists this clonotype with a few counts. The rearrangement joins TRBV7-2 to TRBJ2-1, with unresolved D. Trimming removed 4 bases from V and 0 bases from J, with 10 bases in between. This CDR3 contains 15 residues. CDR1 and CDR2 (germline): SGHTA, FQGNSA. CDR3 nucleotide sequence: TGTGCCAGCAGCTCTTTTCAGAGCTCCTACAATGAGCAGTTCTTC. This translates into CASSSFQSSYNEQFF.

The V and J genes are TRBV7-9 and TRBJ2-7; TRBD1 aligns across 11 bases. The J call may be incorrect, as the DNA end agrees better with TRBJ2-5. Looked up from germline, CDR1 is SEHNR and CDR2 is FQNEAQ (reference sequence). There are 15 residues in the CDR3. In nucleotides, the CDR3 is TGTGCCAGCAGCTTAGGGACAGGGGGCGCGCAGACCCAGTACTTC. Amino acids: CASSLGTGGAQTQYF.

The rearrangement joins TRBV6-7 to TRBJ1-4; tentative D call: TRBD1 (6 bases). TRBV6-7 is an ORF for which the function is uncertain. The CDR3 sequence is 16 residues long. The V gene lost 6 bases and the J gene lost 3 bases, with 17 bases spanning the gap. CDR3: CASSSALRGANEKLFF. The CDR3 nucleotides are TGTGCCAGCAGCTCTGCCCTCAGGGGTGCTAATGAAAAACTGTTTTTT.

CDR3 region: CASSLARDRSSLAKNIQYF. The CDR3 DNA reads TGTGCCAGCAGCTTAGCGCGGGACAGGTCATCGTTAGCCAAAAACATTCAGTACTTC. The J gene is TRBJ2-4, the V gene TRBV7-2; 8 bases are shared with TRBD1. Per germline, CDR1 SGHTA and CDR2 FQGNSA. The CDR3 contains 19 residues. V gave up 0 bases and J gave up 0 bases; unmatched junction bases: 10.

The rearrangement joins TRBV27 to TRBJ2-1; 7 bases fit TRBD1. With V trimmed by 3 bases and J by 3 bases, 8 bases remained unmatched. Per germline, CDR1 MNHEY and CDR2 SMNVEV (reference sequence). This CDR3 has 16 amino acids. The chain's CDR3 is CASSFTNRDSYNEQFF. Here the CDR3 DNA reads TGTGCCAGCAGTTTTACCAACCGGGACAGCTACAATGAGCAGTTCTTC.

V gene TRBV10-3 combines with J gene TRBJ2-1, with 8 positions matching TRBD2. The CDR3 is made up of 19 amino acids. With 4 bases clipped from V and 6 bases from J, the junction kept 20 bases outside the gene matches. Per germline, CDR1 ENHRY and CDR2 SYGVKD. CDR3 nucleotides: TGTGCCATCAGTGCACACGCAGGAGGCCTAGCGGGTTCGGGCAATGAGCAGTTCTTC. It translates to CAISAHAGGLAGSGNEQFF.

The V and J genes are TRBV4-1 and TRBJ2-7; TRBD1 matches at 7 bases. Germline CDR1 and CDR2: MGHRA and YSYEKL. The CDR3 contains 15 residues. The J segment lost 2 bases and the V segment lost 4 bases, leaving 8 bases of the junction unmatched. The CDR3 here is CASSPSFGTAYEQYF. CDR3 bases: TGCGCCAGCAGCCCATCCTTCGGGACAGCCTACGAGCAGTACTTC.

The chain carries TRBV6-6 and TRBJ2-1; 10 bases fit TRBD1. The junction had 10 bases not matched to a gene; V was cut back by 6 bases and J by 5 bases. Germline V gene lookup returns CDR1 MNHNY and CDR2 SVGAGI (reference sequence). This CDR3 has 16 amino acids. The CDR3 DNA sequence: TGTGCCAGCAGCCCACCGGGACAGGGGCCCAACAATGAGCAGTTCTTC. Encoded protein: CASSPPGQGPNNEQFF.

On this clonotype itself: The germline gene is not matched at one end of the junction; a read error may be the cause. The chain uses TRBV6-1 and TRBJ1-2; D is ambiguous. This CDR3 is built from 15 residues. The germline V gene has CDR1 MNHNS and CDR2 SASEGT. The DNA of the CDR3 is TGTGCCAGCAGTGAGGCTGTTGACTTGAACTATGACTACACCTTC. This gives the protein CASSEAVDLNYDYTF.

This clonotype was seen just once. The chain couples TRBV7-2 to TRBJ2-1; TRBD2 matches 11 bases. This CDR3 contains 17 residues. The ends lost 5 bases at V and 0 bases at J; junction bases unmatched: 6. Germline values: CDR1 SGHTA, CDR2 FQGNSA. This CDR3 reads CASSRTSGSPSYNEQFF. The CDR3 DNA reads as TGTGCCAGCAGCCGGACTAGCGGGTCCCCCTCCTACAATGAGCAGTTCTTC.

This clonotype was detected once. This rearrangement joins TRBV6-1 to TRBJ2-5, with TRBD1 as a possible D gene (6 bases). The DNA end favors TRBJ2-7, so the J call may be wrong. Per the germline V gene, CDR1 is MNHNS and CDR2 is SASEGT. The CDR3 runs 15 residues. In nucleotides, the CDR3 is TGTGCCAGCAGTGAATTTCCGACAGGCACCTACGAGCAGTACTTC. Translating gives CASSEFPTGTYEQYF.

This clonotype appeared a few times. V is TRBV5-1 and J is TRBJ1-2; the match to TRBD1 covers 9 bases. The CDR3 consists of 15 residues. The ends lost 4 bases at V and 6 bases at J; junction bases unmatched: 10. CDR1 and CDR2 (germline): SGHRS, YFSETQ. The CDR3 coding sequence is TGCGCCAGCAGCAGGACAGGGGATAAAAGGGATGGCTACACCTTC. Translated, it gives CASSRTGDKRDGYTF.

This chain joins TRBV10-3 and TRBJ2-7; D may correspond to TRBD1 or TRBD2 (5 bases each). The V gene lost 10 bases and the J gene lost 5 bases, with 18 bases spanning the gap. Germline V gene lookup returns CDR1 ENHRY and CDR2 SYGVKD. This CDR3 is 13 amino acids long. In DNA, the CDR3 is TGTGCCACTAATCCTGGGGGAATAGACGAGCAGTACTTC. Its protein is CATNPGGIDEQYF.

The rearrangement links TRBV3-1 to TRBJ2-3; D not resolved. The V gene's germline CDR1 is LGHDT and CDR2 YNNKEL (reference sequence). Trimming pared 0 bases from V and 14 bases from J, leaving 15 bases between. The CDR3 spans 13 residues. CDR3 in amino acids: CASSQEPPLVRYF. In DNA, the CDR3 is TGTGCCAGCAGCCAAGAACCCCCCCTAGTAAGGTATTTT.